This T cell receptor (beta chain) was profiled in a study of regulatory T cells in long-lasting Graves disease. Whole-study context: It was over 5 years of antithyroid drugs, with positive TSH receptor antibodies, that meant persistent Graves' disease. Study-wide results and limits: Accuracy may have suffered from the small sample size. Preferential use of TRBV28, TRBJ1-2 and TRBJ2-5 was seen in persistent disease.

Trimming removed 1 base at V and 2 bases at J, with 14 bases between. There are 16 residues in the CDR3. The sample's time point: persistent/refractory GD, antithyroid drugs over 5 years with positive TRAb. PBMCs were the source of the RNA used for TCR sequencing. Arm-PCR of CDR3 regions and iRepertoire HTBI primers were used to build TCR beta libraries. TCRdb passed the multiplex PCR reads through MiXCR, listing each CDR3 protein once. The sample holds about 470,000 distinct CDR3 sequences; approximately 21% are singletons and the top ten take roughly 7%. This clonotype was picked up many times. Antigen unknown.

This clonotype originated in a female donor with Graves disease. This chain links TRBV12-3 or TRBV12-4 with TRBJ1-2; perhaps TRBD1 as D (5 bases). The sequencing here drew on peripheral blood mononuclear cells (PBMCs), taken when the disease was refractory, from a patient treated with antithyroid drugs. CDR3 DNA sequence: TGTGCCAGCAGTTTAGGGGGCGGCTCTATCAACTATGGCTACACCTTC. Protein: CASSLGGGSINYGYTF.